What follows are 20 T cell receptor beta chains derived from one specimen sequenced in a study of blood T cell repertoires in COVID-19. Assay used: immunoSEQ multiplex PCR; TCRdb lists only in-frame clones, some missing. This sample carries a few hundred thousand clones, around nine tenths of them seen once, and the ten largest clones take around 10%. Sequences were obtained from PBMCs or T cells enriched from blood (not recorded which). The origin of the receptors is a woman between 50 and 59 years old who had recovered from COVID-19.

The chain has TRBV18 and TRBJ2-2, with 8 bases matching TRBD1. The CDR3 is 16 amino acids. The germline CDR1 and CDR2 sequences are KGHSH and LQKENI. V lost 0 bases to trimming and J lost 5 bases; unmatched junction nucleotides: 5. The CDR3 is CASSPPAGGKTGELFF. CDR3 DNA sequence: TGTGCCAGCTCACCACCGGCAGGGGGCAAAACCGGGGAGCTGTTTTTT.

The V and J genes are TRBV7-2 and TRBJ1-5; D gene unclear. Trimming stripped 4 bases from V and 1 base from J, with 11 bases between. Germline CDR1 SGHTA, CDR2 FQGNSA. CDR3 length: 15 residues. The CDR3 sequence is CASSYNGVSNQPQHF. The DNA of the CDR3 is TGTGCCAGCAGCTATAACGGGGTCAGCAATCAGCCCCAGCATTTT.

The rearrangement uses TRBV4-2 and TRBJ2-5, with TRBD2 as a possible D gene (7 bases). The germline V and J ends were trimmed by 1 base and 5 bases, with 23 bases remaining between them. This CDR3 region has 18 residues. Germline lookup yields CDR1 LGHNA and CDR2 YNFKEQ. The CDR3 reads CASSQVWRGGGVVETQYF. CDR3 DNA sequence: TGTGCCAGCAGCCAAGTTTGGAGGGGCGGGGGCGTGGTTGAGACCCAGTACTTC.

This clone was observed a few times. J is TRBJ1-1 and V is TRBV30, with D possibly matching TRBD1 (6 bases). The length of the CDR3 is 12 residues. The germline V gene encodes CDR1 GTSNPN and CDR2 SVGIG (reference sequence). V was trimmed by 0 bases and J by 8 bases, leaving 10 bases between them. CDR3 sequence reads: CAWSVTGHEAFF. The CDR3 DNA is TGTGCCTGGAGTGTTACGGGACACGAAGCTTTCTTT.

This clone was observed once. V gene TRBV4-1 combines with J gene TRBJ2-4; possible D gene TRBD1, 6 bases. This CDR3 is built from 15 residues. Germline lookup yields CDR1 MGHRA and CDR2 YSYEKL. V was shortened by 3 bases and J by 6 bases, with 15 bases between the two germline ends. In DNA, the CDR3 is TGCGCCAGCAGCCAGTCCCGGGACATAGCAAACATTCAGTACTTC. As protein: CASSQSRDIANIQYF.

The rearrangement links TRBV7-9 to TRBJ1-5; 12 bases map to TRBD1. V was pared by 5 bases and J by 5 bases, with 7 bases of the junction left unmatched. The CDR3 length is 16 residues. Germline CDR1 reads SEHNR; CDR2 reads FQNEAQ (reference sequence). CDR3 amino acids: CASSPGQGAIYQPQHF. CDR3 DNA sequence: TGTGCCAGCAGCCCGGGACAGGGGGCGATTTATCAGCCCCAGCATTTT.

The chain recombines TRBV4-1 with TRBJ2-1; D might be TRBD2 (6 bases). The CDR3 sequence is 13 residues long. Germline V gene lookup returns CDR1 MGHRA and CDR2 YSYEKL. Trimming shortened V by 6 bases and J by 4 bases, and 10 bases separated the two germline ends. The CDR3 sequence is CASRVAGYNEQFF. CDR3 DNA sequence: TGCGCCAGCAGAGTGGCGGGGTACAATGAGCAGTTCTTC.

The count of this clone is one. The rearrangement links TRBV5-1 to TRBJ1-1; D call uncertain. This CDR3 contains 13 residues. Germline CDR1 is SGHRS and CDR2 is YFSETQ. V was cut by 0 bases and J by 1 base, with 4 bases left in between. This CDR3 reads CASSLGANTEAFF. CDR3 bases: TGCGCCAGCAGCTTGGGCGCGAACACTGAAGCTTTCTTT.

The chain uses TRBV19 and TRBJ1-2; the match to TRBD1 covers 7 bases. After removal of 6 bases from V and 8 bases from J, the junction contained 9 bases not matched to a gene. CDR3 length: 13 amino acids. CDR1 LNHDA and CDR2 SQIVND come from the germline V gene (reference sequence). The CDR3 nucleotides read TGTGCCAGTAGCCACACAGGGGCTGGGGGCTACACCTTC. It translates to CASSHTGAGGYTF.

V gene TRBV10-3 combines with J gene TRBJ1-2, with 9 bases fitting TRBD1. J was trimmed by 3 bases and V by 6 bases; bases with no gene match: 11. This CDR3 spans 16 amino acids. Per the germline V gene, CDR1 is ENHRY and CDR2 is SYGVKD. As DNA, the CDR3 is TGTGCCATCAGCGTAAGATCCGGGACAGGGCACTATGGCTACACCTTC. Residues: CAISVRSGTGHYGYTF.

The gene calls are TRBV6-5 and TRBJ2-3; 9 nucleotides line up with TRBD1. V lost 1 base, J lost 4 bases, and 3 bases stayed unmatched. The germline CDR1 and CDR2 sequences are MNHEY and SVGAGI. The CDR3 sequence is 15 residues long. The CDR3 DNA sequence: TGTGCCAGCAGTTACTACAGGGGGCTCGCAGATACGCAGTATTTT. This encodes CASSYYRGLADTQYF.

The chain recombines TRBV3-1 (or the pseudogene TRBV3-2) with TRBJ1-5; D gene ambiguous. V was trimmed by 4 bases and J by 4 bases, leaving 5 bases between them. Germline V CDR1 and CDR2: LGHDT, YNNKEL (reference sequence). This CDR3 comprises 12 residues. DNA for the CDR3: TGTGCCAGCAGCCTTCAAAATCAGCCCCAGCATTTT. Its protein product is CASSLQNQPQHF.

The gene calls are TRBV7-2 and TRBJ1-5; D call uncertain. V lost 4 bases and J 4 bases, leaving 5 bases between the germline ends. Germline CDR1 and CDR2: SGHTA and FQGNSA. The length of the CDR3 is 12 residues. The CDR3 region is CASSSPNQPQHF. For the CDR3, the DNA is TGTGCCAGCAGCTCTCCGAATCAGCCCCAGCATTTT.

V is TRBV10-3 and J is TRBJ1-2; D gene uncertain. The CDR3 totals 11 residues. V was cut by 1 base and J by 6 bases, with 3 bases left in between. CDR1 is ENHRY, CDR2 SYGVKD, per germline. CDR3 amino acids: CAISELDGYTF. The CDR3 region has the DNA TGTGCCATCAGTGAGTTAGATGGCTACACCTTC.

The V call is TRBV7-2, the J call TRBJ1-5, with 7 bases lining up with TRBD1. V was pared by 6 bases and J by 6 bases, with 8 bases of the junction left unmatched. The CDR3 extends over 14 amino acids. The germline CDR1 and CDR2 sequences are SGHTA and FQGNSA. This CDR3 is CASRRQGPGQPQHF. The CDR3 nucleotides are TGTGCCAGCAGACGACAGGGACCGGGTCAGCCCCAGCATTTT.

This chain uses TRBV5-1 with TRBJ2-2; no clear D. The CDR3 sequence is 14 residues long. V was shortened by 1 base and J by 3 bases, with 7 bases between the two germline ends. Germline V gene data show CDR1 as SGHRS and CDR2 as YFSETQ. Here the CDR3 reads CASSLFPDTGELFF. The CDR3 DNA sequence: TGCGCCAGCAGCTTGTTTCCGGACACCGGGGAGCTGTTTTTT.

The V and J genes are TRBV28 and TRBJ1-5, with a weak D call TRBD1 (6 bases). CDR1 MDHEN and CDR2 SYDVKM come from the germline V gene. The CDR3 has 16 residues. V lost 8 bases to trimming and J lost 2 bases, with 19 bases between them. CDR3 in amino acids: CASYRHPGGGNQPQHF. Here the CDR3 DNA reads TGTGCCAGCTATAGGCACCCGGGGGGCGGCAATCAGCCCCAGCATTTT.

The gene calls are TRBV9 and TRBJ2-3; D is possibly TRBD2 (6 bases). CDR3 length: 14 residues. The V and J ends lost 3 bases and 3 bases respectively, with 11 bases between them. CDR1 is SGDLS, CDR2 YYNGEE, per germline. CDR3: CASSDGGWTDTQYF. In nucleotides, the CDR3 is TGTGCCAGCAGCGACGGGGGATGGACAGATACGCAGTATTTT.

This rearrangement joins TRBV19 to TRBJ2-5; weak D call: TRBD2 (7 bases). V was trimmed by 4 bases and J by 7 bases, leaving 10 bases between them. Germline V CDR1 and CDR2: LNHDA, SQIVND (reference sequence). CDR3 size: 12 residues. In nucleotides, the CDR3 is TGTGCCAGTAGTACGCGGGGGCGGACCCAGTACTTC. It specifies CASSTRGRTQYF.

This chain joins TRBV27 and TRBJ1-1; 9 bases line up with TRBD1. CDR1 and CDR2 (germline): MNHEY, SMNVEV (reference sequence). CDR3 size: 15 residues. J was trimmed by 1 base and V by 4 bases; bases with no gene match: 4. Here the CDR3 reads CASSSPGQGNTEAFF. CDR3 coding DNA: TGTGCCAGCAGTTCACCGGGACAGGGGAACACTGAAGCTTTCTTT.